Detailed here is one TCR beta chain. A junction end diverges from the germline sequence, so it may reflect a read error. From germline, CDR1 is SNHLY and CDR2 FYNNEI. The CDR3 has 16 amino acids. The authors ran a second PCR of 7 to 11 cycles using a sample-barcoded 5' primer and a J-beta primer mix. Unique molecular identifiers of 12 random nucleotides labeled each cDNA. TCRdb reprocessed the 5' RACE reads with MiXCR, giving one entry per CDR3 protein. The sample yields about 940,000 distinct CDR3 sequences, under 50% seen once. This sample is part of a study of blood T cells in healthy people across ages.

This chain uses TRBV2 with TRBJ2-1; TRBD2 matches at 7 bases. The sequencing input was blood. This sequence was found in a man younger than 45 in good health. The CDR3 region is CVSSEAGSLSYNEQFF. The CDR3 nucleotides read TGTGTCAGCAGTGAAGCGGGGTCCCTCTCCTACAATGAGCAGTTCTTC. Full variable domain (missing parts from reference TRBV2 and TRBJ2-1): EPEVTQTPSHQVTQMGQEVILRCVPISNHLYFYWYRQILGQKVEFLVSFYNNEISEKSEIFDDQFSVERPDGSNFTLKIRSTKLEDSAMYFCVSSEAGSLSYNEQFFGPGTRLTVL.